Given below is one T cell receptor (beta chain) in context. TCRdb used MiXCR to reprocess the 5' RACE reads, holding one entry per CDR3 protein. Counted here are around 63,000 distinct CDR3 sequences, roughly 13% occurring once; the ten biggest clones make up around 5.1%. This sample stems from a study of early T cells in non-severe SARS-CoV-2 infection. This clonotype was sampled from an adult who was a healthcare worker with PCR-confirmed SARS-CoV-2 infection or an uninfected control (not recorded which). Sequencing was performed on whole blood.

The CDR3 bases are TGCAGTGCTAGCGTTACCTCCTACGAGCAGTACTTC. This encodes CSASVTSYEQYF. The genes are TRBV20-1 and TRBJ2-7, with D unclear. Trimming took 3 bases from V and 0 from J, leaving 6 bases between them. CDR3 length equals 12 residues. Germline loops: CDR1 DFQATT, CDR2 SNEGSKA (reference sequence).